The T cell receptor (beta chain) under discussion was sequenced for a study of blood T cell repertoires in COVID-19. Study-wide context: From T cells, B-cell-depleted T cells, or PBMCs came the material, which was cDNA or gDNA.

In the original workflow: Using reference gene primer amplification, nucleated cell counts were estimated. Repertoires were generated with immunoSEQ multiplex PCR, while TCRdb's copy carries only in-frame clones and drops some. V and J calls and clone size are given by that table; D and trimming were obtained from the DNA. There are some 300,000 clones in the sample; about 88% occur only once, and more than 0.9% lies in the top ten. The length of the CDR3 is 14 residues. From germline, CDR1 is SGHKS and CDR2 YYEKEE (reference sequence). Trimming left V 4 bases short and J 4 bases short, with 14 bases between.

The origin of this receptor is a woman aged 25 to 39 who had recovered from COVID-19. The specimen was PBMCs or T cells enriched from blood (not recorded which). The chain couples TRBV5-5 to TRBJ1-1; a weak D match, TRBD1 (6 bases). The CDR3 bases are TGTGCCAGCAGCGGAACAGGGTGGGGCACTGAAGCTTTCTTT. Amino acids: CASSGTGWGTEAFF.